The subject of this entry is one T cell receptor (beta chain). The assay was immunoSEQ multiplex PCR, and TCRdb's table has in-frame clones only and misses some. Among under 45,000 clones listed, roughly 90% were seen once. The record originates from a study of T cell changes during pregnancy in multiple sclerosis. With 5 bases removed from V and 4 bases from J, the gap between germline ends came to 19 bases. CDR3 size: 16 residues. Per germline, CDR1 LNHDA and CDR2 SQIVND (reference sequence). The chain carries TRBV19 and TRBJ2-3; TRBD2 is a possible D gene (6 bases). Sequencing was performed on CD4+ T cells from peripheral blood mononuclear cells, taken in the second trimester of pregnancy. This TCR was sampled from a female donor with multiple sclerosis, enrolled in a pregnancy study. The CDR3 sequence is CASSGRLVASADTQYF. The CDR3 nucleotides read TGTGCCAGTAGTGGTAGACTAGTCGCGTCTGCAGATACGCAGTATTTT.